The following is a T cell receptor (beta chain) sequence with its context. Its target is unknown. These data come from a study of CD4 T cells in relation to SARS-CoV-2 and coronaviruses. The study, taken as a whole, reports: SARS-CoV-2-driven expansion was significantly weaker in crossreactive than monoreactive clones. Samples before the pandemic and after infection were not matched within any donor.

10^5 naive or memory CD4+ cells were cultured with CEF peptides for approximately eleven days. Produced via immunoSEQ multiplex PCR; TCRdb's table is partial and in-frame only. The table has roughly 45,000 clones, over 75% seen once. The sequence came from an adult with COVID-19. Sequencing used naive CD4+ T cells from PBMCs, cultured in vitro. Subset indicated: naive CD4+ T cells isolated by negative enrichment.

The CDR3 is CASSLAGQPSSYEQYF. The CDR3 coding sequence is TGTGCCAGCAGCTTGGCGGGACAGCCCAGCTCCTACGAGCAGTACTTC. The chain couples TRBV5-5 to TRBJ2-7, with 7 bases matching TRBD1. The V and J ends lost 0 bases and 0 bases, in that order; junction bases with no gene match: 6. Germline V gene lookup returns CDR1 SGHKS and CDR2 YYEKEE (reference sequence). The CDR3 extends over 16 amino acids.